This T cell receptor beta chain was sequenced for a study of graft-versus-host responses after intestinal transplantation. For the study at large: For two to four years after anti-thymocyte globulin induction, all recipients took tacrolimus and steroids. Broader study findings: Where graft-donor T cell macrochimerism was present, patients had high graft-versus-host to host-versus-graft clonal ratios in allografts. Present in recipient marrow, GvH clones included some that appeared first in ileum or blood. Early post-transplant declines in HvG were associated with peak levels of circulating GvH clones.

Trimming shortened V by 6 bases and J by 4 bases, and 12 bases separated the two germline ends. Per germline, CDR1 LNHNV and CDR2 YYDKDF (reference sequence). The CDR3 has 14 residues. Clones were sequenced by immunoSEQ multiplex PCR, and TCRdb holds only the in-frame ones, with some missing. The sample carries 35,000 to 50,000 clones, about 95% recorded once. With regard to this clone: Its antigen is as yet unknown.

V is TRBV15 and J is TRBJ2-2; D is unresolved. The receptor was derived from a human donor who was the organ donor for an intestinal transplant. The material sequenced was unstimulated CD8+ T cells sorted from spleen or lymph node cells, taken before transplant. The CDR3 here is CATSSLRFTGELFF. For the CDR3, the DNA is TGTGCCACCAGTAGTCTGAGGTTCACCGGGGAGCTGTTTTTT.